One sample yielded the 3 T cell receptor beta chains listed below, sequenced in a study of CD8 T cells in Susac syndrome. Random hexamers were used to reverse transcribe the RNA input (about 0.45 to 1 ug). One entry per CDR3 protein results from TCRdb running MiXCR on the immunoSEQ multiplex PCR reads. The sample has 180,000 or so distinct CDR3 sequences, about 95% seen once. The sample comprised CD4+ T cells from PBMCs. The origin of the receptors is a human donor in good health.

The chain joins TRBV11-2 to TRBJ2-3, with 12 bases matching TRBD2. Germline-derived CDR1 and CDR2 are SGHAT and FQNNGV. There are 16 residues in the CDR3. V gave up 6 bases and J gave up 4 bases; unmatched junction bases: 8. The DNA for the CDR3 is TGTGCCAGCAGTCTCCGGACTAGCGGGACCGCAGATACGCAGTATTTT. Its translation is CASSLRTSGTADTQYF.

The sample holds one count of this clonotype. The rearrangement links TRBV28 to TRBJ2-7, with 8 positions matching TRBD2. With V trimmed by 6 bases and J by 5 bases, 12 bases remained unmatched. CDR1 is MDHEN and CDR2 is SYDVKM in the germline V gene. The CDR3 totals 15 residues. CDR3 protein: CASSSPSGSSNEQYF. CDR3 coding DNA: TGTGCCAGCAGCTCGCCCAGCGGGAGTAGCAACGAGCAGTACTTC.

V and J are TRBV7-2 and TRBJ2-7; TRBD1 matches at 10 bases. The CDR3 contains 15 residues. CDR1 SGHTA and CDR2 FQGNSA come from the germline V gene. V dropped 3 bases and J dropped 3; count of bases not matched to a gene: 5. CDR3 bases: TGTGCCAGCAGCTTGGTGACAGGGGGCGGCTACGAGCAGTACTTC. It encodes CASSLVTGGGYEQYF.